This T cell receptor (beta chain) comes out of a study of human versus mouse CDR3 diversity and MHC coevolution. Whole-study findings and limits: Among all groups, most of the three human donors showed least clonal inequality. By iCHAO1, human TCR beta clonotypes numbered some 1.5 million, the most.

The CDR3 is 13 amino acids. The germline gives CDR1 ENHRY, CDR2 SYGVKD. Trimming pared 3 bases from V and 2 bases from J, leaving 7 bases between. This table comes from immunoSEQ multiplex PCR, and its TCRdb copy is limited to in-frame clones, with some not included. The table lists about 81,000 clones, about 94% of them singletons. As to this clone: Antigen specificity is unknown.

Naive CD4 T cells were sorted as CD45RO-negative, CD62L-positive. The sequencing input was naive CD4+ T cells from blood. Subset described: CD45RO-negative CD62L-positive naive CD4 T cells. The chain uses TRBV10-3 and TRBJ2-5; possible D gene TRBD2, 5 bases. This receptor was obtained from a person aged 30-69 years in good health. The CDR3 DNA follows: TGTGCCATCAGTGACCAGCGGCAAGAGACCCAGTACTTC. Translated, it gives CAISDQRQETQYF.